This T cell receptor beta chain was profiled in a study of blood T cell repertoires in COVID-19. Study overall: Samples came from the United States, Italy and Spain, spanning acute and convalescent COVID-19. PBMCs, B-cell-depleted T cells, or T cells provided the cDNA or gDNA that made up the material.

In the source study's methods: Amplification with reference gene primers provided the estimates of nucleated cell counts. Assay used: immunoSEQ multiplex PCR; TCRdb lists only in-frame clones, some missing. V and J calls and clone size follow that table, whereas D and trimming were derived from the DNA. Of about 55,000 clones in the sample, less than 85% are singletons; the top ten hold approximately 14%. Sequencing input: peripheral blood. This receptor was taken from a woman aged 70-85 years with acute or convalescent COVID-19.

DNA for the CDR3: TGTGCCAGCAGCCCAACTGCAAACCTTGAAGCTTTCTTT. Its translation: CASSPTANLEAFF. The chain links TRBV5-4 to TRBJ1-1, with D unclear. The germline V gene encodes CDR1 SGHNT and CDR2 YYREEE (reference sequence). Trimming stripped 4 bases from V and 7 bases from J, with 14 bases between. CDR3 length: 13 residues.